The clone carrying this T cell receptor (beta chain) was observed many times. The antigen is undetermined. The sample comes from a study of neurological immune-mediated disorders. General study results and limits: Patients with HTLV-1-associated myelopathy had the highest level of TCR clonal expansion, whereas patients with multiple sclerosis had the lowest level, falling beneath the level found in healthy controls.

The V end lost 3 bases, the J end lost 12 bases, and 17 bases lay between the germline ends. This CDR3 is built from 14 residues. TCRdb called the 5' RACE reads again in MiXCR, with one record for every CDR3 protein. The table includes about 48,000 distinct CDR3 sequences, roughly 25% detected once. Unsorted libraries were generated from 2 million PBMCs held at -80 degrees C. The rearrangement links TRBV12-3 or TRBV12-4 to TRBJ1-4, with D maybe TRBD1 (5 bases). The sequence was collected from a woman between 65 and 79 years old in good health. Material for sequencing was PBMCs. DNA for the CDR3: TGTGCCAGCAGTTTCGGAGGGGCTGCGGCGGAACTGTTTTTT. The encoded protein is CASSFGGAAAELFF.